This entry lists 30 T cell receptor beta chains sequenced from one sample in a study of CD8+ T cells in alopecia areata. Regarding treatment: oral pan-JAK inhibitor, 5-10 mg twice daily. Sequencing relied on a cDNA template that was reverse transcribed from extracted RNA. Profiling relied on immunoSEQ multiplex PCR, and the TCRdb table lists in-frame clones only, not all of them. Of under 200,000 clones in the sample, about 60% were seen once. Sequencing was performed on CD4+ T cells sorted from blood, taken at week 24, from a patient treated with tofacitinib. These receptors came from a human donor with alopecia areata.

The CDR3 loop is CASSIAPGPNYEQYF. The CDR3 coding sequence is TGTGCCAGTAGTATAGCTCCGGGACCTAACTACGAGCAGTACTTC. V and J are TRBV19 and TRBJ2-7; possibly TRBD1 or TRBD2 for D (5 bases each). The germline CDR1 and CDR2 sequences are LNHDA and SQIVND (reference sequence). V was shortened by 1 base and J by 3 bases, with 13 bases between the two germline ends. The CDR3 totals 15 residues.

This clone appeared once. V and J are TRBV7-9 and TRBJ2-2, with D unclear. This CDR3 region has 16 residues. CDR1 and CDR2 from the germline V gene are SEHNR and FQNEAQ (reference sequence). The ends were cut back, 7 bases at V and 6 bases at J, with 21 bases in the middle. Here the CDR3 reads CASIPRGEFPAGELFF. The CDR3 region has the DNA TGTGCCAGCATCCCTCGAGGAGAATTCCCCGCCGGGGAGCTGTTTTTT.

The genes are TRBV5-1 and TRBJ1-1; D perhaps matches TRBD1 (6 bases). The CDR3 contains 16 residues. Germline CDR1 SGHRS, CDR2 YFSETQ. V was pared by 4 bases and J by 0 bases, with 16 bases between. Here the CDR3 reads CASSPPVRGLNTEAFF. In DNA, the CDR3 is TGCGCCAGCAGCCCGCCGGTCAGGGGACTGAACACTGAAGCTTTCTTT.

The chain links TRBV14 to TRBJ2-7, with D uncertain. Between the trimmed V and J ends, which lost 5 bases and 4 bases, there was a span of 6 bases. The CDR3 covers 11 residues. Germline V gives CDR1 SGHDN, CDR2 FVKESK. CDR3 residues: CASSYLYEQYF. The CDR3 DNA is TGTGCCAGCAGCTATCTGTACGAGCAGTACTTC.

The chain links TRBV7-9 to TRBJ1-5; D is uncertain. V lost 1 base, J lost 4 bases, and 8 bases lay in between. The CDR3 has 14 amino acids. Germline loops: CDR1 SEHNR, CDR2 FQNEAQ (reference sequence). This CDR3 reads CASSLGAGNQPQHF. The CDR3 DNA is TGTGCCAGCAGCTTAGGGGCTGGAAATCAGCCCCAGCATTTT.

J is TRBJ1-1 and V is TRBV7-9; no clear D gene. V lost 2 bases and J 5 bases, leaving 9 bases between the germline ends. CDR1 is SEHNR, CDR2 FQNEAQ, per germline (reference sequence). CDR3 length equals 13 residues. As DNA, the CDR3 is TGTGCCAGCAGCTTAATGGAGAGGACTGAAGCTTTCTTT. It is translated as CASSLMERTEAFF.

This chain connects TRBV30 to TRBJ1-4; D is unresolved. V lost 0 bases and J lost 10, with 9 bases in between. The length of the CDR3 is 12 residues. Germline CDR1 GTSNPN, CDR2 SVGIG (reference sequence). CDR3 loop: CAWSVSAGKLFF. DNA of the CDR3: TGTGCCTGGAGTGTTAGTGCGGGAAAACTGTTTTTT.

The CDR3 sequence is CASRKTGPNTGELFF. The CDR3 DNA is TGCGCCAGCAGAAAGACAGGGCCGAACACCGGGGAGCTGTTTTTT. The rearrangement joins TRBV5-1 to TRBJ2-2, with 7 bases fitting TRBD1. V shed 5 bases and J 0 bases; nucleotides not matched to a gene: 4. This CDR3 has 15 residues. CDR1 is SGHRS, CDR2 YFSETQ, per germline.

This chain joins TRBV5-6 and TRBJ2-5; D is undetermined. Per germline, CDR1 SGHDT and CDR2 YYEEEE. The CDR3 is 13 amino acids. The germline V and J ends were trimmed by 0 bases and 5 bases, with 8 bases remaining between them. CDR3 DNA sequence: TGTGCCAGCAGCTTGGATTTGGGGGAGACCCAGTACTTC. It specifies CASSLDLGETQYF.

This clone was found once. The chain has TRBV6-6 and TRBJ1-1; D unresolved. Looked up from germline, CDR1 is MNHNY and CDR2 is SVGAGI (reference sequence). The CDR3 has 16 amino acids. V shed 6 bases and J shed 0 bases, with 17 bases lying between them. The CDR3 DNA follows: TGTGCCAGCAGAGCAGGTTCACGGGCAATGAACACTGAAGCTTTCTTT. Translated, it gives CASRAGSRAMNTEAFF.

The chain joins TRBV12-5 to TRBJ2-7, with D uncertain. This CDR3 contains 13 residues. The germline V and J ends were trimmed by 2 bases and 2 bases, with 7 bases remaining between them. The germline CDR1 and CDR2 sequences are LGHNT and FRNRAP. The CDR3, as DNA: TGTGCTAGTGGTTTGTCGACCCCCTACGAGCAGTACTTC. Amino acids: CASGLSTPYEQYF.

This chain joins TRBV19 and TRBJ1-2; D remains unclear. Trimming pared 5 bases from V and 3 bases from J, leaving 10 bases between. CDR1 and CDR2 from the germline V gene are LNHDA and SQIVND (reference sequence). CDR3 length: 13 residues. The chain's CDR3 is CASSSSMDYGYTF. The CDR3 DNA is TGTGCCAGTAGTTCCTCCATGGACTATGGCTACACCTTC. The whole variable domain, filled in from reference TRBV19 and TRBJ1-2, reads DGGITQSPKYLFRKEGQNVTLSCEQNLNHDAMYWYRQDPGQGLRLIYYSQIVNDFQKGDIAEGYSVSREKKESFPLTVTSAQKNPTAFYLCASSSSMDYGYTFGSGTRLTVV.

This clone showed up just once. The chain uses TRBV20-1 and TRBJ2-1; unclear D gene. The CDR3 consists of 11 residues. The V and J ends lost 0 bases and 6 bases respectively, with 3 bases between them. Germline values: CDR1 DFQATT, CDR2 SNEGSKA (reference sequence). This CDR3 is CSAREVNEQFF. The DNA of the CDR3 is TGCAGTGCTAGAGAGGTCAATGAGCAGTTCTTC.

This clone was seen a handful of times. The gene calls are TRBV29-1 and TRBJ2-5; D call uncertain. The CDR3 has 13 amino acids. Trimming stripped 5 bases from V and 3 bases from J, with 13 bases between. Germline V gene lookup returns CDR1 SQVTM and CDR2 ANQGSEA. CDR3: CSVQKQLKETQYF. CDR3 DNA: TGCAGCGTTCAAAAGCAGCTAAAAGAGACCCAGTACTTC.

This rearrangement joins TRBV9 to TRBJ1-1, with D maybe TRBD1 (6 bases). V lost 0 bases to trimming and J lost 5 bases, with 11 bases between them. The germline CDR1 and CDR2 sequences are SGDLS and YYNGEE. The CDR3 consists of 14 residues. In DNA, the CDR3 is TGTGCCAGCAGCGTAGAAACAGGGAGGACTGAAGCTTTCTTT. Its protein product is CASSVETGRTEAFF. The variable domain in full, with the rest retrieved from reference TRBV9 and TRBJ1-1, is DSGVTQTPKHLITATGQRVTLRCSPRSGDLSVYWYQQSLDQGLQFLIQYYNGEERAKGNILERFSAQQFPDLHSELNLSSLELGDSALYFCASSVETGRTEAFFGQGTRLTVV.

The V and J genes are TRBV18 and TRBJ1-2; 10 bases fit TRBD1. With V trimmed by 6 bases and J by 6 bases, 7 bases remained unmatched. Germline V gene data show CDR1 as KGHSH and CDR2 as LQKENI. CDR3 length: 14 amino acids. CDR3 nucleotide sequence: TGTGCCAGCTCGTCGACAGGGGGCGCAAATGGCTACACCTTC. Its protein product is CASSSTGGANGYTF.

DNA for the CDR3: TGTGCCTGGAACTCGGGGACAGGGTACAATGAGCAGTTCTTC. Its protein product is CAWNSGTGYNEQFF. The J gene is TRBJ2-1, the V gene TRBV30, with 9 bases fitting TRBD1. This CDR3 is built from 14 residues. The V gene's germline CDR1 is GTSNPN and CDR2 SVGIG (reference sequence). J gave up 4 bases and V 4 bases, and 5 bases lay outside the gene matches. Drawing the rest from reference TRBV30 and TRBJ2-1, the complete variable domain is SQTIHQWPATLVQPVGSPLSLECTVEGTSNPNLYWYRQAAGRGLQLLFYSVGIGQISSEVPQNLSASRPQDRQFILSSKKLLLSDSGFYLCAWNSGTGYNEQFFGPGTRLTVL.

This clone was seen once. The chain uses TRBV7-8 and TRBJ1-6, with D unclear. The V end was cut by 5 bases, the J end by 11 bases, with 16 bases between. This CDR3 spans 14 amino acids. CDR1 is SGHVS and CDR2 is FQNEAQ in the germline V gene. The CDR3 is CASSLSRDLPPLHF. As DNA, the CDR3 is TGTGCCAGCAGCCTCTCTCGGGATCTGCCACCCCTCCACTTT.

This clone was seen once. The genes are TRBV7-2 and TRBJ2-3; 9 nucleotides agree with TRBD1. The V and J ends lost 2 bases and 0 bases, in that order; junction bases with no gene match: 12. The CDR3 runs to 19 residues. Germline CDR1 is SGHTA and CDR2 is FQGNSA. The CDR3 DNA is TGTGCCAGCAGCTTATATTACTTTTTTGGACAGGGGAGCACAGATACGCAGTATTTT. Encoded protein: CASSLYYFFGQGSTDTQYF.

The chain has TRBV5-1 and TRBJ1-6; D gene uncertain. Per germline, CDR1 SGHRS and CDR2 YFSETQ. The V end was cut by 0 bases, the J end by 0 bases, with 13 bases between. This CDR3 region has 18 residues. CDR3 region: CASSLERQESSYNSPLHF. CDR3 nucleotides: TGCGCCAGCAGCTTGGAAAGGCAGGAGAGCTCCTATAATTCACCCCTCCACTTT.

This clone showed up just a few times. The chain has TRBV23-1 and TRBJ1-1, with 8 bases lining up with TRBD1. TRBV23-1 is assigned to the ORF class and has an uncertain function. V gave up 8 bases and J gave up 5 bases; unmatched junction bases: 4. There are 12 residues in the CDR3. The CDR3 nucleotides are TGCGCCAGCGGTTGGACAGGGACTGAAGCTTTCTTT. Translating it yields CASGWTGTEAFF.

The chain joins TRBV29-1 to TRBJ2-3, with TRBD1 matching 10 bases. V trimming: 6 bases; J trimming: 1 base; junction bases outside the gene matches: 4. This CDR3 spans 14 amino acids. The germline gives CDR1 SQVTM, CDR2 ANQGSEA. The CDR3 DNA is TGCAGCGTCCCGGGACAGGGGCGCACAGATACGCAGTATTTT. Translated: CSVPGQGRTDTQYF.

V and J are TRBV29-1 and TRBJ2-1; 14 bases fit TRBD2. Looked up from germline, CDR1 is SQVTM and CDR2 is ANQGSEA. V shed 4 bases, J shed 8 bases, and the junction held 7 bases outside the gene matches. The CDR3 sequence is 15 residues long. CDR3 sequence reads: CSVGTGTSGGDEQFF. The CDR3 nucleotides are TGCAGCGTTGGGACCGGGACTAGCGGGGGAGATGAGCAGTTCTTC.

The V gene is TRBV4-1, the J gene TRBJ1-1; D might be TRBD1 (5 bases). From germline, CDR1 is MGHRA and CDR2 YSYEKL. V was cut by 6 bases and J by 1 base, with 24 bases left in between. This CDR3 has 18 amino acids. CDR3: CASRYRPVEGNKNTEAFF. CDR3 nucleotides: TGCGCCAGCAGGTATCGTCCGGTGGAGGGGAATAAGAACACTGAAGCTTTCTTT.

J is TRBJ1-1 and V is TRBV5-1; the D is unclear. Germline V gene lookup returns CDR1 SGHRS and CDR2 YFSETQ. Deletions cut 0 bases from V and 0 bases from J, with 6 bases between. The CDR3 is 14 amino acids. The CDR3 reads CASSLGTMNTEAFF. CDR3 nucleotide sequence: TGCGCCAGCAGCTTGGGCACCATGAACACTGAAGCTTTCTTT.

This clone appeared a single time. The chain employs TRBV5-6 and TRBJ1-1; no firm D call. This CDR3 is built from 16 residues. Germline values: CDR1 SGHDT, CDR2 YYEEEE. Trimming took off 0 bases at V and 4 bases at J, with 16 bases between the two ends. The CDR3 spells CASSLDGIWGTTEAFF. The CDR3 DNA follows: TGTGCCAGCAGCTTGGATGGAATCTGGGGTACCACTGAAGCTTTCTTT.

The chain is built from TRBV29-1 and TRBJ1-1; D gene unclear. Germline V gives CDR1 SQVTM, CDR2 ANQGSEA. This CDR3 comprises 11 residues. Deletions cut 6 bases from V and 5 bases from J, with 10 bases between. CDR3 nucleotides: TGCAGCGTCACGGACGTGACTGAAGCTTTCTTT. Translated: CSVTDVTEAFF.

V is TRBV5-4 and J is TRBJ2-5; D remains unclear. Germline assignment: CDR1 SGHNT and CDR2 YYREEE (reference sequence). V was trimmed by 5 bases and J by 1 base, leaving 9 bases between them. The CDR3 spans 13 residues. DNA of the CDR3: TGTGCCAGCAGTACTCCAGTCCAAGAGACCCAGTACTTC. Its protein product is CASSTPVQETQYF.

The chain combines TRBV4-1 with TRBJ2-3; D may be TRBD1 (5 bases). This CDR3 spans 16 amino acids. Germline V CDR1 and CDR2: MGHRA, YSYEKL. Deletions cut 9 bases from V and 1 base from J, with 20 bases between. CDR3 coding DNA: TGCGCCAGTTTACCGCCCGCAGGGTTCGGCACAGATACGCAGTATTTT. This translates into CASLPPAGFGTDTQYF.

The V gene is TRBV5-6, the J gene TRBJ2-5; TRBD2 might be the D (6 bases). With 4 bases removed from V and 7 bases from J, the gap between germline ends came to 20 bases. Germline assignment: CDR1 SGHDT and CDR2 YYEEEE. The CDR3 totals 15 residues. The DNA of the CDR3 is TGTGCCAGCAGCCCGACGTCGGGGGTCAAAGGGACCCAGTACTTC. Translated, it gives CASSPTSGVKGTQYF.